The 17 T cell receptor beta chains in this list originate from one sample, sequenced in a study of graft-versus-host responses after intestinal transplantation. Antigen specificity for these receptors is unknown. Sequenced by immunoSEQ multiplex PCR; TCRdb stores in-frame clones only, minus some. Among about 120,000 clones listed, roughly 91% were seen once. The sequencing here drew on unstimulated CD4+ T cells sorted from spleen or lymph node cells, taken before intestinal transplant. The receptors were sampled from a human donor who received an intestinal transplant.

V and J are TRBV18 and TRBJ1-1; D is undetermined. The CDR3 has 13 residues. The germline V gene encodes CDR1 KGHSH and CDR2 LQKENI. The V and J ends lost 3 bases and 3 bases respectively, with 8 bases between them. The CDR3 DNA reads TGTGCCAGCTCACCGGTCGGGGACACTGAAGCTTTCTTT. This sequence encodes CASSPVGDTEAFF.

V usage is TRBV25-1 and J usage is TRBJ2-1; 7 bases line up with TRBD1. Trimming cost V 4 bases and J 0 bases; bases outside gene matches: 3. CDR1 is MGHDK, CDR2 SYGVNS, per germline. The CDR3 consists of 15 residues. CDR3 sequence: CASSAGQSSYNEQFF. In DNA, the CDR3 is TGTGCCAGCAGTGCGGGACAGAGCTCCTACAATGAGCAGTTCTTC. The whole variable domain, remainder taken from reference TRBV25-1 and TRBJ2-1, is EADIYQTPRYLVIGTGKKITLECSQTMGHDKMYWYQQDPGMELHLIHYSYGVNSTEKGDLSSESTVSRIRTEHFPLTLESARPSHTSQYLCASSAGQSSYNEQFFGPGTRLTVL.

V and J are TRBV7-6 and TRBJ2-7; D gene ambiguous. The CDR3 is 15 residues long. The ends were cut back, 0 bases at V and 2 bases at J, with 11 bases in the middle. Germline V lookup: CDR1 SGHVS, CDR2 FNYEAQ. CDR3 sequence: CASSLATERPYEQYF. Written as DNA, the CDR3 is TGTGCCAGCAGCTTAGCCACGGAGCGACCCTACGAGCAGTACTTC.

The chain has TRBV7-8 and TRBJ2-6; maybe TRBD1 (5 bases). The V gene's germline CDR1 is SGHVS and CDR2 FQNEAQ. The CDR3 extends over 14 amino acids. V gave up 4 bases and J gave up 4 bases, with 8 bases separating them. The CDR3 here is CASSSGYGANVLTF. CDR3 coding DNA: TGTGCCAGCAGCTCAGGGTACGGGGCCAACGTCCTGACTTTC.

CDR3 nucleotide sequence: TGTGCCAGCAGGGGCGCAGGGTTCACATTGGGCTACACCTTC. Its translation: CASRGAGFTLGYTF. The chain recombines TRBV28 with TRBJ1-2; weak D call: TRBD1 (5 bases). This CDR3 region has 14 residues. The germline V gene encodes CDR1 MDHEN and CDR2 SYDVKM. V lost 6 bases, J lost 8 bases, and 19 bases lay in between.

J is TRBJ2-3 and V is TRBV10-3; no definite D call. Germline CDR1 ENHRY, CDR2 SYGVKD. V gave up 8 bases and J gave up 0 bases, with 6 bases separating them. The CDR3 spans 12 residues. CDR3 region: CAISESTDTQYF. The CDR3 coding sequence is TGTGCCATCTCTGAGAGCACAGATACGCAGTATTTT.

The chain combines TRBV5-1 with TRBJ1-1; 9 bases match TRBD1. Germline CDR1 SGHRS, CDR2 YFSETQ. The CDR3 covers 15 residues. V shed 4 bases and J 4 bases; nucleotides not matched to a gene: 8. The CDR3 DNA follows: TGCGCCAGCAGCGAGCGGACAGGGGAGGTCACTGAAGCTTTCTTT. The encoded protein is CASSERTGEVTEAFF.

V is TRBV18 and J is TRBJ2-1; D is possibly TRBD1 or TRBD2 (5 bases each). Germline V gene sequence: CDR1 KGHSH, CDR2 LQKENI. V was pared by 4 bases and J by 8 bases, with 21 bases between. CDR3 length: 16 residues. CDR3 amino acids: CASSLTTAVSVDEQFF. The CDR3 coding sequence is TGTGCCAGCTCACTGACGACAGCGGTGTCAGTGGATGAGCAGTTCTTC.

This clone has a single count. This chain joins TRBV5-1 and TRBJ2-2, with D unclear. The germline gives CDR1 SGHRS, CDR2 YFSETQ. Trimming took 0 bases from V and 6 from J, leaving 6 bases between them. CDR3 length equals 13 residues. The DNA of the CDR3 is TGCGCCAGCAGCTTGGGAGCATCCGGGGAGCTGTTTTTT. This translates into CASSLGASGELFF.

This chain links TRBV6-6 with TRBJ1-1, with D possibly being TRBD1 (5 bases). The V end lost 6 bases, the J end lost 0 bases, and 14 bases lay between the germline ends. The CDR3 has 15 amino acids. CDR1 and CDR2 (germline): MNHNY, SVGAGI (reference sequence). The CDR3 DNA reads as TGTGCCAGCAGGCCGCAGGGTACCATGAACACTGAAGCTTTCTTT. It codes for CASRPQGTMNTEAFF.

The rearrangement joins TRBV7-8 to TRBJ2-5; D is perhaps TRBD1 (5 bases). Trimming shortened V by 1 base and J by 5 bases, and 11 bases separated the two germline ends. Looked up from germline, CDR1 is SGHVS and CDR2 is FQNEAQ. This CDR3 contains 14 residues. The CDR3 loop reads CASSLVARAETQYF. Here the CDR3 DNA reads TGTGCCAGCAGCTTAGTTGCCAGGGCGGAGACCCAGTACTTC.

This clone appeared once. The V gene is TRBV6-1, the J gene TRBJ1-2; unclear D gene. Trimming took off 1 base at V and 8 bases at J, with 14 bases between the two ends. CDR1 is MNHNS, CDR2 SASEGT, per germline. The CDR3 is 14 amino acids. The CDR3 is CASSEGGGDSGYTF. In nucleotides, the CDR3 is TGTGCCAGCAGTGAAGGTGGTGGGGATAGCGGCTACACCTTC.

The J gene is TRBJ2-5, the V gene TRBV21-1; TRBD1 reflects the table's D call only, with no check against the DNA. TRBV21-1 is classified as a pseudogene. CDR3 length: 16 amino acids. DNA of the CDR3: TGTGCCAGCAGCAAAGTTTTGGACAGGGTGGGGGAGACCCAGTACTTC. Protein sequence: CASSKVLDRVGETQYF.

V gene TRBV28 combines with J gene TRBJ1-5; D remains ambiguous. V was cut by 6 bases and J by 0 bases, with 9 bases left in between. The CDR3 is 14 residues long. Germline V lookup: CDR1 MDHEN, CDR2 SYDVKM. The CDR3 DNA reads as TGTGCCAGCAGACGGAGATATAGCAATCAGCCCCAGCATTTT. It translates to CASRRRYSNQPQHF.

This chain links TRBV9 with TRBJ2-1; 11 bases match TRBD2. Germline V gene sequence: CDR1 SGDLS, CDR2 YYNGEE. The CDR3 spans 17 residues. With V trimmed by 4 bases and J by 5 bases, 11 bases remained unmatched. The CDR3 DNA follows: TGTGCCAGCAGCCTCAGTATTGGGACTAGCGGCCACAATGAGCAGTTCTTC. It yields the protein CASSLSIGTSGHNEQFF.

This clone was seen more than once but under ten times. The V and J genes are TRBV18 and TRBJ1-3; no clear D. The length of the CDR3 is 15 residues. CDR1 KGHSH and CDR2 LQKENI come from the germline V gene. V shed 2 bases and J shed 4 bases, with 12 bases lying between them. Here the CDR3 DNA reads TGTGCCAGCTCACCAAGGGAGACCGTAGGAAACACCATATATTTT. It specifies CASSPRETVGNTIYF.

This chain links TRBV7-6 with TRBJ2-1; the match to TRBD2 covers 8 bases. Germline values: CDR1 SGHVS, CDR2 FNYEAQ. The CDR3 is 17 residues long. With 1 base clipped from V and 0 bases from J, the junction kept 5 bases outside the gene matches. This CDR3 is CASSLVDGRGSYNEQFF. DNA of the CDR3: TGTGCCAGCAGCTTAGTCGACGGGAGGGGCTCCTACAATGAGCAGTTCTTC. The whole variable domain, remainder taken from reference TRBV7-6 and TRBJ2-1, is GAGVSQSPRYKVTKRGQDVALRCDPISGHVSLYWYRQALGQGPEFLTYFNYEAQQDKSGLPNDRFSAERPEGSISTLTIQRTEQRDSAMYRCASSLVDGRGSYNEQFFGPGTRLTVL.